These 32 T cell receptor beta chains originate from one sample sequenced in a study of OX40 agonist ivuxolimab in advanced cancers. The protocol was immunoSEQ multiplex PCR, while the TCRdb copy is restricted to in-frame clones and leaves out a portion. The sample contains roughly 28,000 clones, less than 85% of which appear only once. The specimen was CD4+ or CD8+ T cells sorted from blood, collected in a trial of the OX40 agonist ivuxolimab. The receptors were gathered from an adult with an advanced solid tumor such as melanoma, head and neck, liver or kidney cancer.

Written as DNA, the CDR3 is TGTGCCAGCTGCCCGGGACAGGGTAATCAGCCCCAGCATTTT. Encoded protein: CASCPGQGNQPQHF. The chain carries TRBV2 and TRBJ1-5; TRBD1 agrees at 9 bases. The CDR3 is 14 residues long. From germline, CDR1 is SNHLY and CDR2 FYNNEI. V lost 8 bases to trimming and J lost 4 bases; unmatched junction nucleotides: 6.

The chain couples TRBV5-6 to TRBJ2-7, with unresolved D. The germline V gene has CDR1 SGHDT and CDR2 YYEEEE. The CDR3 has 14 residues. The V end lost 3 bases, the J end lost 2 bases, and 12 bases lay between the germline ends. CDR3 DNA sequence: TGTGCCAGCAGCTCGCCCAGTCCTGCCTACGAGCAGTACTTC. This gives the protein CASSSPSPAYEQYF.

The J gene is TRBJ2-2, the V gene TRBV9; D may be TRBD2 (6 bases). Trimming shortened V by 0 bases and J by 1 base, and 7 bases separated the two germline ends. CDR1 and CDR2 (germline): SGDLS, YYNGEE. The CDR3 contains 15 residues. The CDR3 sequence: CASSVEAGNTGELFF. The DNA for the CDR3 is TGTGCCAGCAGCGTAGAAGCGGGGAACACCGGGGAGCTGTTTTTT.

The genes are TRBV27 and TRBJ2-5; the match to TRBD2 covers 14 bases. Germline CDR1 is MNHEY and CDR2 is SMNVEV (reference sequence). Trimming took 4 bases from V and 4 from J; bases not matched to a gene: 8. The CDR3 covers 17 residues. The CDR3 DNA follows: TGTGCCAGCAGTTCCGGGACTAGCGGGAGCTGGGGAGAGACCCAGTACTTC. Translating gives CASSSGTSGSWGETQYF.

The chain recombines TRBV15 with TRBJ1-2, with D hard to call. This CDR3 comprises 15 residues. Deletions cut 0 bases from V and 5 bases from J, with 13 bases between. The V gene's germline CDR1 is LNHNV and CDR2 YYDKDF (reference sequence). The CDR3 loop reads CATSRDLKEDYGYTF. The CDR3, as DNA: TGTGCCACCAGCAGAGATTTGAAGGAAGATTATGGCTACACCTTC.

V gene TRBV6-6 combines with J gene TRBJ2-5; D is tentatively TRBD1 or TRBD2 (5 bases each). Trimming removed 0 bases at V and 5 bases at J, with 13 bases between. The CDR3 is 15 residues long. Germline V gene sequence: CDR1 MNHNY, CDR2 SVGAGI (reference sequence). CDR3: CASSYSMGTGETQYF. Written as DNA, the CDR3 is TGTGCCAGCAGTTACTCGATGGGGACGGGGGAGACCCAGTACTTC.

As DNA, the CDR3 is TGTGCCTGGAGTGTAATATTTGACAGGGGGCTTTGGGTAGAGACCCAGTACTTC. It translates to CAWSVIFDRGLWVETQYF. The chain employs TRBV30 and TRBJ2-5; TRBD1 agrees at 10 bases. CDR3 length: 18 residues. In germline, CDR1 is GTSNPN, CDR2 SVGIG (reference sequence). V lost 0 bases and J lost 4; bases outside the gene matches: 14.

In this sample, this clone turned up a few times. The chain couples TRBV7-8 to TRBJ2-1; tentatively, D is TRBD2 (6 bases). The CDR3 covers 15 residues. V lost 5 bases and J lost 10, with 21 bases in between. Germline V lookup: CDR1 SGHVS, CDR2 FQNEAQ. The CDR3 sequence is CASSGRLASSGEQFF. The CDR3 DNA follows: TGTGCCAGCAGCGGACGTCTAGCGTCGTCGGGCGAGCAGTTCTTC.

The chain links TRBV7-9 to TRBJ2-7, with D unclear. Trimming cost V 1 base and J 3 bases, with 10 bases left between them. CDR1 is SEHNR, CDR2 FQNEAQ, per germline (reference sequence). CDR3 length: 14 residues. CDR3 residues: CASSLGGPYYEQYF. CDR3 in DNA: TGTGCCAGCAGCTTAGGCGGTCCCTACTACGAGCAGTACTTC.

The V gene is TRBV1, the J gene TRBJ2-1. TRBV1 is a pseudogene segment. This CDR3 spans 19 amino acids. The CDR3 DNA is TGCACCAGCAGCCAAGATGGACCGGGCATCGAAACCCAATTATGTGAGCAGTTCTTC. Protein: CTSSQDGPGIETQLCEQFF.

This chain uses TRBV25-1 with TRBJ2-7; D not certain. The CDR3 sequence is 14 residues long. Germline assignment: CDR1 MGHDK and CDR2 SYGVNS. V lost 3 bases, J lost 0 bases, and 9 bases lay in between. The CDR3 sequence is CASSEVQDSYEQYF. The CDR3 DNA is TGTGCCAGCAGTGAGGTGCAGGACTCCTACGAGCAGTACTTC.

The V gene is TRBV4-1, the J gene TRBJ1-3; D not certain. This CDR3 spans 17 amino acids. V was pared by 0 bases and J by 0 bases, with 12 bases between. Germline V gene data show CDR1 as MGHRA and CDR2 as YSYEKL. DNA of the CDR3: TGCGCCAGCAGCCAAGATCTATGTGATTGCTCTGGAAACACCATATATTTT. Residues: CASSQDLCDCSGNTIYF.

The sample holds one count of this clone. The chain uses TRBV14 and TRBJ2-2; no definite D call. V was cut by 6 bases and J by 2 bases, with 4 bases left in between. CDR1 is SGHDN, CDR2 FVKESK, per germline. The CDR3 runs 12 residues. CDR3 sequence: CASRLNTGELFF. In DNA, the CDR3 is TGTGCCAGCAGACTAAACACCGGGGAGCTGTTTTTT.

This clone appeared once. This rearrangement joins TRBV28 to TRBJ1-3; 8 bases are shared with TRBD1. Unmatched junction bases numbered 6, after V lost 1 base and J lost 4 bases. The V gene's germline CDR1 is MDHEN and CDR2 SYDVKM. This CDR3 is built from 16 residues. CDR3 loop: CASSLLSGGVGNTIYF. The CDR3 nucleotides read TGTGCCAGCAGTTTATTATCAGGGGGCGTAGGAAACACCATATATTTT.

CDR3 sequence (DNA): TGTGCCAGCAGCGAGTACGAGCAGTACTTC. It codes for CASSEYEQYF. The V gene is TRBV9, the J gene TRBJ2-7; D call uncertain. This CDR3 region has 10 residues. Germline V lookup: CDR1 SGDLS, CDR2 YYNGEE. Trimming pared 3 bases from V and 4 bases from J, leaving 2 bases between.

The chain is built from TRBV7-2 and TRBJ2-7; 11 positions match TRBD1. The trim removed 5 bases at V and 3 bases at J, leaving 15 bases unmatched. CDR3 length: 18 amino acids. Germline V gives CDR1 SGHTA, CDR2 FQGNSA. CDR3 sequence: CASSPRTGGSPPFYEQYF. As DNA, the CDR3 is TGTGCCAGCAGCCCGAGGACAGGGGGCTCCCCACCCTTCTACGAGCAGTACTTC.

This sequence joins TRBV27 and TRBJ2-7; 7 nucleotides align to TRBD1. CDR1 and CDR2 (germline): MNHEY, SMNVEV (reference sequence). V shed 4 bases, J shed 9 bases, and the junction held 9 bases outside the gene matches. The length of the CDR3 is 13 residues. The CDR3 nucleotides are TGTGCCAGCAGTTGGGACAGACAGTCAGGGCAGTACTTC. The encoded protein is CASSWDRQSGQYF.

The chain couples TRBV5-1 to TRBJ2-3; D is perhaps TRBD2 (6 bases). CDR3 size: 16 residues. Per the germline V gene, CDR1 is SGHRS and CDR2 is YFSETQ. V was trimmed by 0 bases and J by 4 bases, leaving 15 bases between them. CDR3 nucleotide sequence: TGCGCCAGCAGCTTGGTCGGCGGTATAGCGGCAGATACGCAGTATTTT. Translated: CASSLVGGIAADTQYF.

The chain joins TRBV30 to TRBJ2-7; D might be TRBD1 (6 bases). In germline, CDR1 is GTSNPN, CDR2 SVGIG (reference sequence). V gave up 3 bases and J gave up 1 base, with 13 bases separating them. The CDR3 spans 14 residues. CDR3 protein: CAWSIGRGSYEQYF. The CDR3 nucleotides read TGTGCCTGGAGCATTGGTAGGGGGTCCTACGAGCAGTACTTC.

The V call is TRBV9, the J call TRBJ2-1, with a possible D match to TRBD2 (6 bases). The V end was cut by 0 bases, the J end by 4 bases, with 11 bases between. Looked up from germline, CDR1 is SGDLS and CDR2 is YYNGEE. The CDR3 is 15 residues long. This CDR3 reads CASSVEVSGYNEQFF. CDR3 sequence (DNA): TGTGCCAGCAGCGTAGAGGTTAGCGGATACAATGAGCAGTTCTTC.

The rearrangement links TRBV9 to TRBJ1-1, with TRBD1 as a possible D gene (6 bases). The V and J ends lost 5 bases and 4 bases respectively, with 12 bases between them. CDR3 length: 13 residues. Germline CDR1 and CDR2: SGDLS and YYNGEE. This CDR3 is CASSPTGGTEAFF. The CDR3 DNA reads TGTGCCAGCAGTCCGACAGGAGGCACTGAAGCTTTCTTT.

This clone was detected once. The chain has TRBV5-8 and TRBJ2-3; D tentatively reads TRBD1 or TRBD2 (5 bases each). Trimming took off 3 bases at V and 1 base at J, with 15 bases between the two ends. CDR1 is SGHTS, CDR2 YDEGEE, per germline. The CDR3 sequence is 16 residues long. CDR3 protein: CASSSIRGARTDTQYF. CDR3 in DNA: TGTGCCAGCAGCTCCATCCGAGGGGCGCGCACAGATACGCAGTATTTT.

The chain carries TRBV28 and TRBJ2-1, with D possibly matching TRBD1 (6 bases). The V end was cut by 4 bases, the J end by 8 bases, with 21 bases between. The CDR3 is made up of 16 amino acids. CDR1 and CDR2 (germline): MDHEN, SYDVKM. CDR3 DNA sequence: TGTGCCAGCAGTTCCCTCCGGGACAACCCAGAGGATGAGCAGTTCTTC. Translated: CASSSLRDNPEDEQFF.

This rearrangement joins TRBV28 to TRBJ2-2; the D gene is possibly TRBD2 (7 bases). V was trimmed by 6 bases and J by 4 bases, leaving 15 bases between them. From germline, CDR1 is MDHEN and CDR2 SYDVKM. The CDR3 sequence is 15 residues long. This CDR3 is CASRAGARGTGELFF. The CDR3 coding sequence is TGTGCCAGCAGGGCGGGGGCGCGGGGCACCGGGGAGCTGTTTTTT. The full variable domain, in which reference TRBV28 and TRBJ2-2 provide the parts outside the CDR3, is DVKVTQSSRYLVKRTGEKVFLECVQDMDHENMFWYRQDPGLGLRLIYFSYDVKMKEKGDIPEGYSVSREKKERFSLILESASTNQTSMYLCASRAGARGTGELFFGEGSRLTVL.

This rearrangement joins TRBV18 to TRBJ2-7; D possibly corresponds to TRBD2 (6 bases). CDR1 KGHSH and CDR2 LQKENI come from the germline V gene. CDR3 length: 15 amino acids. Trimming shortened V by 6 bases and J by 1 base, and 16 bases separated the two germline ends. The CDR3 is CASSPVGRSSYEQYF. For the CDR3, the DNA is TGTGCCAGCTCCCCCGTTGGGAGGAGTTCCTACGAGCAGTACTTC. Filled out from reference TRBV18 and TRBJ2-7, the complete variable domain reads NAGVMQNPRHLVRRRGQEARLRCSPMKGHSHVYWYRQLPEEGLKFMVYLQKENIIDESGMPKERFSAEFPKEGPSILRIQQVVRGDSAAYFCASSPVGRSSYEQYFGPGTRLTVT.

This sequence joins TRBV2 and TRBJ1-2; no definite D call. The germline gives CDR1 SNHLY, CDR2 FYNNEI. The V and J ends lost 4 bases and 4 bases respectively, with 7 bases between them. The CDR3 extends over 12 amino acids. The CDR3 DNA sequence: TGTGCCAGCAGTGTCTTAACCTATGGCTACACCTTC. As protein: CASSVLTYGYTF.

Only one count was recorded for this clone. The chain is built from TRBV11-2 and TRBJ1-2, with TRBD1 as a possible D gene (5 bases). The germline V gene encodes CDR1 SGHAT and CDR2 FQNNGV. CDR3 length: 15 residues. Trimming took 5 bases from V and 3 from J, leaving 16 bases between them. CDR3 bases: TGTGCCAGCAGCGAACGGGGCCGGGGAGACTATGGCTACACCTTC. It specifies CASSERGRGDYGYTF. The full variable domain, its missing parts supplied by reference TRBV11-2 and TRBJ1-2, is EAGVAQSPRYKIIEKRQSVAFWCNPISGHATLYWYQQILGQGPKLLIQFQNNGVVDDSQLPKDRFSAERLKGVDSTLKIQPAKLEDSAVYLCASSERGRGDYGYTFGSGTRLTVV.

CDR3 amino acids: CSATSANEQFF. The CDR3 nucleotides are TGCAGTGCTACTTCAGCGAATGAGCAGTTCTTC. The chain has TRBV20-1 and TRBJ2-1; D ambiguous. Germline V gives CDR1 DFQATT, CDR2 SNEGSKA (reference sequence). Deletions cut 4 bases from V and 7 bases from J, with 8 bases between. The CDR3 has 11 amino acids.

The V call is TRBV11-2, the J call TRBJ1-2; 10 bases line up with TRBD1. CDR3 length equals 17 residues. V gave up 4 bases and J gave up 1 base; unmatched junction bases: 9. Looked up from germline, CDR1 is SGHAT and CDR2 is FQNNGV. The CDR3: CASSSAGTGALNYGYTF. The CDR3 DNA sequence: TGTGCCAGCAGCTCGGCCGGGACAGGGGCGCTTAACTATGGCTACACCTTC.

Only one count was recorded for this clone. V and J are TRBV11-3 and TRBJ1-1; D unresolved. Trimming left V 1 base short and J 4 bases short, with 7 bases between. The V gene's germline CDR1 is SGHNT and CDR2 YENEEA. This CDR3 is 13 amino acids long. The CDR3 DNA is TGTGCCAGCAGCTTAGGAAGGGCCACTGAAGCTTTCTTT. Protein sequence: CASSLGRATEAFF.

The chain links TRBV19 to TRBJ1-6; D is ambiguous. The germline V gene has CDR1 LNHDA and CDR2 SQIVND (reference sequence). Trimming pared 3 bases from V and 9 bases from J, leaving 6 bases between. The CDR3 runs 12 residues. CDR3 sequence (DNA): TGTGCCAGTAGTATGGGGTTTTCACCCCTCCACTTT. It specifies CASSMGFSPLHF.

This clone was picked up one time. The gene calls are TRBV2 and TRBJ2-7; TRBD1 matches 12 bases. Germline V lookup: CDR1 SNHLY, CDR2 FYNNEI. V gave up 7 bases and J gave up 7 bases; unmatched junction bases: 11. The CDR3 consists of 15 residues. The CDR3 coding sequence is TGTGCCAGCACACCAGCCGGGACAGGGGGCGAAGAGCAGTACTTC. This sequence encodes CASTPAGTGGEEQYF.